This TCR beta chain was found in a study of blood T cell repertoires in COVID-19. Per the original methods: Quantification of nucleated cells was approximated via reference gene primer amplification. TCRdb's copy holds only in-frame clones and misses some; the assay was immunoSEQ multiplex PCR. V and J calls and clone size are given by that table; D and trimming were obtained from the DNA. The sample lists about 150,000 clones, roughly 84% occurring once. This clone has at least ten counts. This receptor was taken from a woman aged 45-65 years who had been exposed to COVID-19. The sequenced material came from PBMCs or T cells enriched from blood (not recorded which).

CDR3 residues: CASSPETGSSGNTIYF. DNA of the CDR3: TGTGCCAGCTCACCGGAGACAGGGTCCTCTGGAAACACCATATATTTT. The V gene is TRBV18, the J gene TRBJ1-3; 7 bases match TRBD1. The trim removed 3 bases at V and 0 bases at J, leaving 5 bases unmatched. The germline V gene encodes CDR1 KGHSH and CDR2 LQKENI. The CDR3 is 16 amino acids.